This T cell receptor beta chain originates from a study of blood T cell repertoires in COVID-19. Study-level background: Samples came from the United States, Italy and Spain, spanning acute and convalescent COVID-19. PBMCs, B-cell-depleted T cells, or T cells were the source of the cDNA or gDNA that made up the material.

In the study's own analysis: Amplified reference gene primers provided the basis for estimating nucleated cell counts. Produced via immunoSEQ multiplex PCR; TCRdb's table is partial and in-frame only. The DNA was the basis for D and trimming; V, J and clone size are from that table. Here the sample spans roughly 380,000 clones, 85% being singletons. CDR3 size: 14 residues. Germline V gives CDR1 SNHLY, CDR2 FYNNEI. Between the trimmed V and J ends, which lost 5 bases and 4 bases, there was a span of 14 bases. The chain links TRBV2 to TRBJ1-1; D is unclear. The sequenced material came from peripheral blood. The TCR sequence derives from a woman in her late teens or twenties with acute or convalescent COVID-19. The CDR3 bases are TGTGCCAGCAGTTTCCGGGGTGTCGGCACTGAAGCTTTCTTT. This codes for CASSFRGVGTEAFF.